This TCR beta chain was obtained from a study of T cell clusters in autoimmune cytopenias. Judged by frequency, this clonotype is medium-sized. Its antigen remains unknown. Germline assignment: CDR1 SGHAT and CDR2 FQDESV (reference sequence). The CDR3 sequence is 12 residues long. Some 39,000 genome equivalents of blood DNA were amplified for TRB. TRB rearrangements were amplified by touch-down multiplex PCR with mixed TRB-A/B primers. TCRdb reanalyzed the multiplex PCR reads, giving one entry per CDR3 protein sequence and no DNA. The sample totals fewer than 3,500 distinct CDR3 sequences. Whole-study results and caveats: Clustering suggested that physiological T cell clusters were missing in primary autoimmune cytopenia patients.

The sample consisted of peripheral blood. The rearrangement links TRBV11-1 to TRBJ2-1. The TCR was taken from a human donor with an autoimmune cytopenia or autoimmune hepatitis (not recorded which). The chain's CDR3 is CASSLATNEQFF.